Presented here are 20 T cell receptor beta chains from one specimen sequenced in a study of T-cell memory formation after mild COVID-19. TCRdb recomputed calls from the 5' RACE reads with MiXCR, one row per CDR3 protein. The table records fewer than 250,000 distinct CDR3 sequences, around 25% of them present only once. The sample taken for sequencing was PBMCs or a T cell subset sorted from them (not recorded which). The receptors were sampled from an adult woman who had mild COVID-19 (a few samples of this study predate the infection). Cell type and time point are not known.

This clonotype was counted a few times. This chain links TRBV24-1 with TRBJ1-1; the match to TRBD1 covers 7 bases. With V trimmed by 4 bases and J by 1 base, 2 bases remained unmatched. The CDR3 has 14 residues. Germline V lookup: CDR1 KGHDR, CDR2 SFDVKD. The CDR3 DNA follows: TGTGCCACCAGTGACAGGGGGTCGAACACTGAAGCTTTCTTT. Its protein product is CATSDRGSNTEAFF.

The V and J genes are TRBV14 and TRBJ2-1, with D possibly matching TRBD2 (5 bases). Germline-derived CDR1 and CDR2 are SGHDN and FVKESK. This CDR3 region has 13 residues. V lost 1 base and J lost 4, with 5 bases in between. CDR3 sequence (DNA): TGTGCCAGCAGCCAAGGAGGGTACAATGAGCAGTTCTTC. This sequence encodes CASSQGGYNEQFF. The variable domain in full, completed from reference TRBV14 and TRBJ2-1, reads EAGVTQFPSHSVIEKGQTVTLRCDPISGHDNLYWYRRVMGKEIKFLLHFVKESKQDESGMPNNRFLAERTGGTYSTLKVQPAELEDSGVYFCASSQGGYNEQFFGPGTRLTVL.

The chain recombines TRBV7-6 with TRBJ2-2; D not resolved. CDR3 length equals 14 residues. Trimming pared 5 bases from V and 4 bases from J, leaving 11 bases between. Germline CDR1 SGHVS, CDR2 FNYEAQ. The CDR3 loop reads CASSPTKITGELFF. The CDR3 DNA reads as TGTGCCAGCAGCCCCACTAAGATCACCGGGGAGCTGTTTTTT.

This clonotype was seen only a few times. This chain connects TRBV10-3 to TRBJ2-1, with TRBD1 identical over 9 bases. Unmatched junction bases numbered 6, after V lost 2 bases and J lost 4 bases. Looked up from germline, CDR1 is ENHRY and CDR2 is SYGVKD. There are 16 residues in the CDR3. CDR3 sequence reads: CAISEAGTGRYNEQFF. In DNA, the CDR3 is TGTGCCATCAGTGAGGCCGGGACAGGGAGATACAATGAGCAGTTCTTC.

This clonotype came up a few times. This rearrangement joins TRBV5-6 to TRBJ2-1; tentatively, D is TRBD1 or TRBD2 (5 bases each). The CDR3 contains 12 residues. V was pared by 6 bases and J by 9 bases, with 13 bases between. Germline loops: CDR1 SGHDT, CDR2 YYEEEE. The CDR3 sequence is CASTWGLGEQFF. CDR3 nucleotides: TGTGCCAGCACCTGGGGGTTAGGTGAGCAGTTCTTC. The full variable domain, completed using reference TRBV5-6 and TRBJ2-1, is DAGVTQSPTHLIKTRGQQVTLRCSPKSGHDTVSWYQQALGQGPQFIFQYYEEEERQRGNFPDRFSGHQFPNYSSELNVNALLLGDSALYLCASTWGLGEQFFGPGTRLTVL.

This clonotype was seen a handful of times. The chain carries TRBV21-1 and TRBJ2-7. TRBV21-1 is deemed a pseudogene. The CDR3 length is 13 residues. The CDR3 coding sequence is TGTGCCAGCAGCAAAGGGCGCGTACGGGAGCAGTACTTC. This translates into CASSKGRVREQYF.

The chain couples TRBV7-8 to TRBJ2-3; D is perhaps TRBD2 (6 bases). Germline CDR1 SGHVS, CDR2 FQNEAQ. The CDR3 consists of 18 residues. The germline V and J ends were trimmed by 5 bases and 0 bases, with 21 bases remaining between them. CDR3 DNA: TGTGCCAGCAGCCTACTGGCCGGGAGAGACCCAAGCACAGATACGCAGTATTTT. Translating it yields CASSLLAGRDPSTDTQYF.

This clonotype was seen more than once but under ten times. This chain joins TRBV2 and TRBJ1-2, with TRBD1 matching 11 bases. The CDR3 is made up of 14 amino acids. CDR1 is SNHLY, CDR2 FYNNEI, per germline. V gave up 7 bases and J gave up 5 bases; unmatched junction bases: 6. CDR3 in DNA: TGTGCCAGCAAAGGACAGGGGGCGGAATATGGCTACACCTTC. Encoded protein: CASKGQGAEYGYTF.

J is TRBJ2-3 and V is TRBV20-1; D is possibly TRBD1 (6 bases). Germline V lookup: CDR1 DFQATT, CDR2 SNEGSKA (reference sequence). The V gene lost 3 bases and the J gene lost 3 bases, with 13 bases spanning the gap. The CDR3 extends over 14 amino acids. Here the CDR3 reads CSARDTRGTDTQYF. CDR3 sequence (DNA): TGCAGTGCTAGGGATACGAGGGGGACAGATACGCAGTATTTT.

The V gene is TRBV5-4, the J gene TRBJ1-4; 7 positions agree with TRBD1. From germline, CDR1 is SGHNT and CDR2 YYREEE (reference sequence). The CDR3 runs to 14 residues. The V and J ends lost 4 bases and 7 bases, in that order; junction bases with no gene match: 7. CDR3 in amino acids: CASSIRGYGEKLFF. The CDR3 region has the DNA TGTGCCAGCAGCATCAGGGGGTACGGTGAAAAACTGTTTTTT.

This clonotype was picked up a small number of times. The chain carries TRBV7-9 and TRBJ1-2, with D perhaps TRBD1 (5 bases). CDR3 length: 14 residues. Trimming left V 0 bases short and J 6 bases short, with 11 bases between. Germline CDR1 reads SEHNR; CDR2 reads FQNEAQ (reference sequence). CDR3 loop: CASSLAGDPHGYTF. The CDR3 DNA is TGTGCCAGCAGCTTAGCCGGGGACCCACATGGCTACACCTTC.

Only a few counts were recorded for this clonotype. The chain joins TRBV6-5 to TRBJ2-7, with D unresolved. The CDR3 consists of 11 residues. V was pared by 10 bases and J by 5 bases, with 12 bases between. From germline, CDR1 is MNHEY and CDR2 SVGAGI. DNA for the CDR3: TGTGCCACCCAATCGGTTGACGAGCAGTACTTC. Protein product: CATQSVDEQYF.

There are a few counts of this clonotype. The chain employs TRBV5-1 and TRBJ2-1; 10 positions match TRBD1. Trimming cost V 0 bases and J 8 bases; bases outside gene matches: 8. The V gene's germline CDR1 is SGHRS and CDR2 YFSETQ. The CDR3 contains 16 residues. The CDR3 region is CASSLGVGQGLDEQFF. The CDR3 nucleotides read TGCGCCAGCAGCTTGGGAGTGGGACAGGGGTTGGATGAGCAGTTCTTC.

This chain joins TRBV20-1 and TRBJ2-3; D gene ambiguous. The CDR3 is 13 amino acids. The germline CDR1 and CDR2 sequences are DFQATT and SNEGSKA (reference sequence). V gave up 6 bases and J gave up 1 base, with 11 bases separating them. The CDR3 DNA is TGCAGTGCAATCGATTTAGGCACAGATACGCAGTATTTT. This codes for CSAIDLGTDTQYF.

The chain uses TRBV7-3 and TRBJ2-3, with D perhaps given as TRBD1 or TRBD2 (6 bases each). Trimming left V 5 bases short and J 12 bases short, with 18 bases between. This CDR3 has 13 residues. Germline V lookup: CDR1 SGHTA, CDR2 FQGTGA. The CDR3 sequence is CASSTYFGGPQYF. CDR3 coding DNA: TGTGCCAGCAGCACTTATTTTGGGGGGCCCCAGTATTTT.

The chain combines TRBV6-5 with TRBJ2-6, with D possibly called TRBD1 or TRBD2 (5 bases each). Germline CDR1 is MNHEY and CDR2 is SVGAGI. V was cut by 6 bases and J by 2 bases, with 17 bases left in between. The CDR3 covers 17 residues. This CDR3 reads CASRDSPGGPGANVLTF. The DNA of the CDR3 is TGTGCCAGCAGGGACTCACCTGGGGGACCTGGGGCCAACGTCCTGACTTTC.

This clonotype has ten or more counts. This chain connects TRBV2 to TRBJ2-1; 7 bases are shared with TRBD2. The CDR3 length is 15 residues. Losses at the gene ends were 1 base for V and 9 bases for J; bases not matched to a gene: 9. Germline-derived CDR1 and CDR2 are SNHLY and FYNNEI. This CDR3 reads CASSEGASPGGEQFF. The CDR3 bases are TGTGCCAGCAGTGAAGGGGCTAGCCCGGGGGGTGAGCAGTTCTTC.

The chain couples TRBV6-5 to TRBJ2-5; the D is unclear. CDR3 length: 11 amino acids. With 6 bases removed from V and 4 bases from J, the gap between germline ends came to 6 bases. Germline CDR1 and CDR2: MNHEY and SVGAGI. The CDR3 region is CASRNGETQYF. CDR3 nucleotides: TGTGCCAGCAGGAACGGAGAGACCCAGTACTTC.

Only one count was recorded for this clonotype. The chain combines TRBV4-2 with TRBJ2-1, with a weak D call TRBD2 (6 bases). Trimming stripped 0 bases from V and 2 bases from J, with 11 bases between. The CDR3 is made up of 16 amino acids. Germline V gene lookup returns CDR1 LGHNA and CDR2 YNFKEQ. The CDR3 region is CASSQERRGPYNEQFF. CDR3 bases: TGTGCCAGCAGCCAAGAGAGGCGGGGCCCCTACAATGAGCAGTTCTTC.

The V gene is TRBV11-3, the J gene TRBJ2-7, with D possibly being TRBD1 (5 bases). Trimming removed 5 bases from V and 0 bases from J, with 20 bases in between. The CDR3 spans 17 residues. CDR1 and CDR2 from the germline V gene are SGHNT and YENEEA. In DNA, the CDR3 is TGTGCCAGCAGCCCTAGGGTCCCAGGGCCCCTCTCCTACGAGCAGTACTTC. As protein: CASSPRVPGPLSYEQYF. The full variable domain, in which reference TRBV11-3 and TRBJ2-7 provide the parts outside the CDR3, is EAGVVQSPRYKIIEKKQPVAFWCNPISGHNTLYWYLQNLGQGPELLIRYENEEAVDDSQLPKDRFSAERLKGVDSTLKIQPAELGDSAVYLCASSPRVPGPLSYEQYFGPGTRLTVT.